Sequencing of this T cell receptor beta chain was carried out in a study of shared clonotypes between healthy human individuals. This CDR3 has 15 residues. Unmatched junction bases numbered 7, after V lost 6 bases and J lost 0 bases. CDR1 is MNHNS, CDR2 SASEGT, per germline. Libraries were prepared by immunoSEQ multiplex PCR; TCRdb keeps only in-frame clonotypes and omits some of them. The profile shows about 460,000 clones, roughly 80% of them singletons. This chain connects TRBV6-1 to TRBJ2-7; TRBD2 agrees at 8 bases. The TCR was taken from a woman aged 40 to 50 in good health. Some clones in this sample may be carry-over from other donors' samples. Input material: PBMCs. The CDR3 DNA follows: TGTGCCAGCAGGGAGCGGGGGACGAGCTCCTACGAGCAGTACTTC. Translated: CASRERGTSSYEQYF.